These T cell receptor beta chains were read from a single sample in a study of graft-versus-host responses after intestinal transplantation. These receptors have no identified antigens. Measured with immunoSEQ multiplex PCR; TCRdb has only the in-frame clones, and not every one. The table includes approximately 88,000 clones, approximately 94% detected once. The source was unstimulated CD4+ T cells sorted from spleen or lymph node cells, collected before transplant. The receptors here all came from a human donor who was the organ donor for an intestinal transplant. CDR3s include the opening cysteine and the closing phenylalanine or tryptophan. D genes are given only for firm matches.

v_call	d_call	cdr3_length	j_call	cdr3_nt	cdr3_aa
TRBV10-3	.	15	TRBJ2-3	TGTGCCATCAGTGAGTCTAGATCTAGCACAGATACGCAGTATTTT	CAISESRSSTDTQYF
TRBV4-2	TRBD2	16	TRBJ2-7	TGTGCCAGCAGCCAAGATCTAGCGGGGGGGCCCTACGAGCAGTACTTC	CASSQDLAGGPYEQYF
TRBV4-3	.	16	TRBJ1-4	TGCGCCAGCAGCCAGGCTTCCGGGACGGGATATGAAAAACTGTTTTTT	CASSQASGTGYEKLFF
TRBV6-5	.	13	TRBJ1-1	TGTGCCAGCAGTTACCCAGAGAACACTGAAGCTTTCTTT	CASSYPENTEAFF
TRBV28	TRBD1	16	TRBJ1-4	TGTGCCAGCAGTTTAGGCTCCGGGACAGGTCTTGGAAAACTGTTTTTT	CASSLGSGTGLGKLFF
TRBV4-3	.	17	TRBJ1-1	TGCGCCAGCAGCCAAGAATTGTACAGAGACAGGAACACTGAAGCTTTCTTT	CASSQELYRDRNTEAFF
TRBV9	TRBD1	17	TRBJ2-7	TGTGCCAGCAGCGTAGGGCCCACGGGACAGGGTTTCTACGAGCAGTACTTC	CASSVGPTGQGFYEQYF
TRBV18	.	15	TRBJ1-2	TGTGCCAGCTCACCACCGCGCGGGGATAACTATGGCTACACCTTC	CASSPPRGDNYGYTF
TRBV28	.	15	TRBJ1-2	TGTGCCAGCAGTTTTGTAGGGTGGGACAACTATGGCTACACCTTC	CASSFVGWDNYGYTF
TRBV6-1	TRBD1	13	TRBJ1-6	TGTGCCAGCAGTGGGACAGGGGCGCCACCCCTCCACTTT	CASSGTGAPPLHF
TRBV30	TRBD1	14	TRBJ2-2	TGTGCCTGGAGGGTGACAGGGGGGACCGGGGAGCTGTTTTTT	CAWRVTGGTGELFF
TRBV27	TRBD1	14	TRBJ1-1	TGTGCCAGCAGTTCGAGGACAGGGGGTCGTGAAGCTTTCTTT	CASSSRTGGREAFF
TRBV12-5	.	13	TRBJ1-5	TGTGCTAGTGGTTTGGCCAACTATCAGCCCCAGCATTTT	CASGLANYQPQHF
TRBV5-1	.	14	TRBJ2-5	TGCGCCAGCAGCTTGGGCCATGGCCAAGAGACCCAGTACTTC	CASSLGHGQETQYF
TRBV7-9	.	15	TRBJ1-3	TGTGCCAGCAGCCTTAACAACTACTCTGGAAACACCATATATTTT	CASSLNNYSGNTIYF
TRBV28	.	11	TRBJ1-1	TGTGCCAGCCGCCTTCCTGGTGAAGCTTTCTTT	CASRLPGEAFF
TRBV6-1	.	14	TRBJ1-2	TGTGCCAGCAGTGTGGGGGGAGCTAACTATGGCTACACCTTC	CASSVGGANYGYTF
TRBV7-2	.	15	TRBJ1-1	TGTGCCAGCAGCTTATATTGGGCCCCGAACACTGAAGCTTTCTTT	CASSLYWAPNTEAFF
TRBV7-2	.	15	TRBJ1-4	TGTGCCAGCAGCTTAGAGGGGTCAACTAATGAAAAACTGTTTTTT	CASSLEGSTNEKLFF
TRBV7-2	.	12	TRBJ2-5	TGTGCCAGCAGCTTCCGCTCTGAGACCCAGTACTTC	CASSFRSETQYF
TRBV27	.	12	TRBJ1-1	TGTGCCAGCAGTTTTACGGGGACTGAAGCTTTCTTT	CASSFTGTEAFF
TRBV28	TRBD2	15	TRBJ2-1	TGTGCCAGCAGTGAACCGAGACTAGCGGCGGATGAGCAGTTCTTC	CASSEPRLAADEQFF
TRBV5-1	.	16	TRBJ1-4	TGCGCCAGCAGCCCGGCGGGGTCTGCAACTAATGAAAAACTGTTTTTT	CASSPAGSATNEKLFF